This T cell receptor (beta chain) was identified during a study of regulatory T cells in long-lasting Graves disease. In germline, CDR1 is SGHRS, CDR2 YFSETQ. The CDR3 sequence is 14 residues long. The V gene lost 0 bases and the J gene lost 7 bases, with 10 bases spanning the gap. TCR beta libraries were built with iRepertoire HTBI primers and Arm-PCR of CDR3 regions. Using its own MiXCR run on the multiplex PCR reads, TCRdb lists one record per CDR3 protein. The sample records 350,000 to 550,000 distinct CDR3 sequences, about 14% being singletons. Time point reported: newly diagnosed GD, antithyroid drugs for less than 3 months. Scientists built the TCR library using RNA that was extracted from PBMCs. The same data also went into a second study, on T cells in Graves' hyperthyroidism and ophthalmopathy.

The sequence was collected from a woman aged 45-60 years with Graves disease. The gene calls are TRBV5-1 and TRBJ1-4; D remains ambiguous. The sequenced sample was peripheral blood mononuclear cells (PBMCs), obtained at new diagnosis, from a patient treated with antithyroid drugs. CDR3 nucleotide sequence: TGCGCCAGCAGCTTGGGTCCAGAGAGTGAAAAACTGTTTTTT. Its translation: CASSLGPESEKLFF.